This T cell receptor beta chain was found in a study of blood T cell repertoires in COVID-19 (dated by TCRdb to the early 2020s). Background on the whole study: Samples from collaborators originated in the United States, Italy and Spain and spanned both the acute and convalescent phases of COVID-19. Deeply sampled blood TCRbeta repertoires from subjects exposed to, actively infected with, or recovered from COVID-19 were included in the dataset. Samples came from the ongoing ImmuneRACE study (first 160 participants) plus 1,254 subjects from 6 global collaborators. The repertoires were released in a freely available public database intended as a resource for research on the immune response to SARS-CoV-2. The material from the prospective study consisted of cDNA or gDNA derived from T cells, B-cell-depleted T cells, or PBMCs. The sample metadata nearly always contained a de-identified subject ID, COVID-19 status, age in years and sex. Where available, HLA class I and class II types were obtained from metadata supplied by the sample provider rather than from assay-based typing.

The full study reports these points: The amount of clinical and demographic metadata varied by source and participant and was provided uncurated.

To note about this clone: Its cognate antigen has yet to be identified. Base qualities are not at hand, and no much larger clone is one base apart.

Collaborating institutions collected whole blood in K2EDTA tubes following their own protocols. Collaborator samples were shipped for TCRbeta analysis as frozen whole blood, isolated PBMCs, or DNA extracted from either sample type. The immunoSEQ Assay, a bias-controlled multiplex PCR, was used to amplify TCRbeta CDR3 regions from genomic DNA. Under the source paper's analysis protocol: Within the assay, amplification of reference gene primers was used to estimate how many nucleated cells each sample contained. To quantify the absolute abundance of each unique TCRbeta CDR3 rearrangement, sequence reads were collapsed and filtered. Productive Simpson clonality was computed per sample as the square root of Simpson's diversity index over productive rearrangements. TCRdb's version of the immuneACCESS table is confined to in-frame rearrangements and falls short of the full clone set. An unresolved V gene accounts for under half of the shortfall where checked; the remainder is of unknown origin. V, J and clone size reflect that table, while D and trimming were determined from the DNA. The sample table records 53,000 or so clones; around 79% of these occur just once. The ten largest clones add up to 43% of the sample.

V was cut back by 0 bases and J by 4 bases, leaving a gap of 12 bases between them. The germline V gene (reference sequence) yields GTSNPN for CDR1 and SVGIG for CDR2. Including the terminal cysteine and phenylalanine, the CDR3 comprises 14 residues. Only CDR3 DNA remains: 42 bases, in frame from the first base. Sequencing was performed on peripheral blood. The sequence joins TRBV30 to TRBJ1-1; TRBD1 might be the D gene, on 5 matching bases. The clonotype was recovered from a man in his 70s with active or convalescent COVID-19. The base sequence is TGTGCCTGGAGTGTATCCAGGGCGGCCACTGAAGCTTTCTTT. Translation gives CAWSVSRAATEAFF.